The 20 T cell receptor beta chains in this list originate from one sample, sequenced in a study of T cells in Graves' hyperthyroidism and ophthalmopathy. TCR beta CDR3 regions were amplified from RNA transcripts. First-round RT-PCR targeting the TCR CDR3 was performed with the HTBI primer set. Each CDR3 protein is one row after TCRdb ran MiXCR on the multiplex PCR reads. Of 350,000 or so distinct CDR3 sequences listed, around 20% are singletons. The material sequenced was blood. These TCRs come from a woman in her forties or fifties with Graves' hyperthyroidism.

This clonotype has a count of ten or more. The rearrangement joins TRBV20-1 to TRBJ2-5; 7 bases agree with TRBD2. This CDR3 is built from 16 residues. Germline V gene lookup returns CDR1 DFQATT and CDR2 SNEGSKA (reference sequence). Trimming cost V 1 base and J 4 bases; bases outside gene matches: 12. Here the CDR3 DNA reads TGCAGTGCTAGAGTTGCGAGCGGGGATCTCGGAGAGACCCAGTACTTC. Translated, it gives CSARVASGDLGETQYF.

This clonotype was counted ten times or more. The rearrangement joins TRBV28 to TRBJ2-7, with TRBD1 identical over 12 bases. The CDR3 covers 15 residues. Germline CDR1 is MDHEN and CDR2 is SYDVKM. V shed 7 bases, J shed 7 bases, and the junction held 11 bases outside the gene matches. CDR3 in amino acids: CASISPGQGAGEQYF. The CDR3 DNA follows: TGTGCCAGCATTTCTCCGGGACAGGGGGCGGGGGAGCAGTACTTC. Looking up the rest from reference TRBV28 and TRBJ2-7 gives the full variable domain: DVKVTQSSRYLVKRTGEKVFLECVQDMDHENMFWYRQDPGLGLRLIYFSYDVKMKEKGDIPEGYSVSREKKERFSLILESASTNQTSMYLCASISPGQGAGEQYFGPGTRLTVT.

This clonotype appeared many times. The V gene is TRBV20-1, the J gene TRBJ2-7; TRBD2 is a possible D gene (5 bases). V lost 7 bases and J 0 bases, leaving 10 bases between the germline ends. The V gene's germline CDR1 is DFQATT and CDR2 SNEGSKA (reference sequence). The CDR3 consists of 12 residues. CDR3 sequence reads: CSGRLSSYEQYF. Here the CDR3 DNA reads TGCAGTGGCAGACTAAGCTCCTACGAGCAGTACTTC.

This clonotype was observed many times. The V call is TRBV6-1, the J call TRBJ1-1; D is possibly TRBD1 (5 bases). The CDR3 covers 11 residues. Germline CDR1 reads MNHNS; CDR2 reads SASEGT. Trimming removed 7 bases at V and 3 bases at J, with 6 bases between. CDR3 nucleotide sequence: TGTGCCAGCATGGGGGACACTGAAGCTTTCTTT. This gives the protein CASMGDTEAFF.

This clonotype was seen a few times. The chain links TRBV12-3 or TRBV12-4 to TRBJ1-2; D uncertain. V shed 4 bases and J shed 4 bases, with 7 bases lying between them. The CDR3 contains 12 residues. Here the CDR3 reads CASSSQTYGYTF. In DNA form, the CDR3 reads TGTGCCAGCAGTTCCCAAACCTATGGCTACACCTTC.

This clonotype was counted many times. The rearrangement uses TRBV2 and TRBJ2-7; D unresolved. The CDR3 is made up of 12 amino acids. CDR1 SNHLY and CDR2 FYNNEI come from the germline V gene. Trimming removed 3 bases from V and 2 bases from J, with 5 bases in between. CDR3 DNA: TGTGCCAGCAGTGAGGCAGCCTACGAGCAGTACTTC. It encodes CASSEAAYEQYF.

This clonotype was seen at least ten times. The genes are TRBV27 and TRBJ2-1; no definite D call. Trimming pared 6 bases from V and 0 bases from J, leaving 15 bases between. The CDR3 consists of 16 residues. CDR1 and CDR2 (germline): MNHEY, SMNVEV (reference sequence). The DNA of the CDR3 is TGTGCCAGCAGCCCGACACTCAGAACCTCCTACAATGAGCAGTTCTTC. Protein product: CASSPTLRTSYNEQFF.

This chain connects TRBV24-1 to TRBJ1-2; D gene uncertain. The CDR3 extends over 12 amino acids. The germline gives CDR1 KGHDR, CDR2 SFDVKD. Trimming took 10 bases from V and 1 from J, leaving 9 bases between them. The CDR3 protein is CATLYSNYGYTF. The CDR3 nucleotides are TGTGCCACACTCTACAGTAACTATGGCTACACCTTC.

Ten or more counts support this clonotype. The chain recombines TRBV2 with TRBJ2-2, with 9 bases lining up with TRBD1. The CDR3 spans 16 residues. Germline V gene sequence: CDR1 SNHLY, CDR2 FYNNEI. V was pared by 5 bases and J by 2 bases, with 6 bases of the junction left unmatched. The CDR3 DNA reads as TGTGCCAGCAGTCCGAGGACAGGGGAAAACACCGGGGAGCTGTTTTTT. Translated: CASSPRTGENTGELFF.

This clonotype was seen ten or more times. This chain joins TRBV28 and TRBJ1-1, with D possibly TRBD1 on 6 matching bases. Between the trimmed V and J ends, which lost 5 bases and 4 bases, there was a span of 17 bases. Germline loops: CDR1 MDHEN, CDR2 SYDVKM. This CDR3 is built from 15 residues. The CDR3 coding sequence is TGTGCCAGCAGTACCCAAACAGGGTTCAGCACTGAAGCTTTCTTT. This codes for CASSTQTGFSTEAFF.

The V gene is TRBV5-1, the J gene TRBJ1-1, with unresolved D. Germline V gene sequence: CDR1 SGHRS, CDR2 YFSETQ. V was cut by 0 bases and J by 4 bases, with 10 bases left in between. This CDR3 spans 14 amino acids. In nucleotides, the CDR3 is TGCGCCAGCAGCTTGGGGATCTCGGGCACTGAAGCTTTCTTT. As protein: CASSLGISGTEAFF.

The chain carries TRBV20-1 and TRBJ2-2, with 10 nucleotides matching TRBD2. There are 17 residues in the CDR3. The germline gives CDR1 DFQATT, CDR2 SNEGSKA (reference sequence). The V segment lost 4 bases and the J segment 1 base; nucleotides outside the gene matches: 9. CDR3 protein: CSATNPRTSGNTGELFF. Here the CDR3 DNA reads TGCAGTGCTACGAACCCCAGGACTAGCGGGAACACCGGGGAGCTGTTTTTT.

The V and J genes are TRBV2 and TRBJ2-2; D may be TRBD1 (6 bases). V lost 5 bases, J lost 7 bases, and 14 bases lay in between. The CDR3 has 14 amino acids. Germline V lookup: CDR1 SNHLY, CDR2 FYNNEI. The CDR3 sequence is CASSFQEGGGELFF. The CDR3, as DNA: TGTGCCAGCAGTTTCCAGGAAGGGGGCGGGGAGCTGTTTTTT.

This clonotype was seen a handful of times. The chain recombines TRBV28 with TRBJ1-1, with 7 bases that match TRBD1. CDR3 length: 15 amino acids. The V gene end was trimmed by 3 bases and the J gene end by 1 base; junction bases not matched to a gene: 5. Germline CDR1 reads MDHEN; CDR2 reads SYDVKM. The CDR3 nucleotides are TGTGCCAGCAGTTTTAGGGACAGACGGAACACTGAAGCTTTCTTT. It codes for CASSFRDRRNTEAFF.

V usage is TRBV30 and J usage is TRBJ2-3; D is unresolved. The CDR3 covers 15 residues. V was trimmed by 1 base and J by 0 bases, leaving 11 bases between them. Germline loops: CDR1 GTSNPN, CDR2 SVGIG (reference sequence). This CDR3 reads CAWSDLPKSTDTQYF. CDR3 DNA: TGTGCCTGGAGTGATCTACCTAAAAGCACAGATACGCAGTATTTT.

This clonotype turned up a few times. V gene TRBV9 combines with J gene TRBJ1-4, with TRBD1 identical over 8 bases. Germline CDR1 is SGDLS and CDR2 is YYNGEE. This CDR3 has 15 amino acids. With 1 base clipped from V and 3 bases from J, the junction kept 2 bases outside the gene matches. In nucleotides, the CDR3 is TGTGCCAGCAGCGTAACACAGGGGGCTAATGAAAAACTGTTTTTT. It yields the protein CASSVTQGANEKLFF.

This clonotype was counted at least ten times. The chain links TRBV6-1 to TRBJ2-7, with 8 positions matching TRBD1. The J segment lost 3 bases and the V segment lost 6 bases, leaving 10 bases of the junction unmatched. This CDR3 contains 15 residues. Looked up from germline, CDR1 is MNHNS and CDR2 is SASEGT. CDR3 region: CASRFTGTGNYEQYF. Here the CDR3 DNA reads TGTGCCAGCAGATTTACCGGGACAGGCAACTACGAGCAGTACTTC.

A few counts support this clonotype. V usage is TRBV6-1 and J usage is TRBJ2-7; possibly TRBD1 or TRBD2 for D (5 bases each). Trimming pared 5 bases from V and 4 bases from J, leaving 15 bases between. Germline V CDR1 and CDR2: MNHNS, SASEGT. This CDR3 spans 14 amino acids. The CDR3 region is CASSRPGLSYEQYF. The CDR3 DNA follows: TGTGCCAGCAGTAGACCGGGGCTCAGTTACGAGCAGTACTTC.

This clonotype was seen repeatedly, ten times or more. The chain is built from TRBV20-1 and TRBJ2-5, with TRBD1 matching over 9 bases. The CDR3 runs to 15 residues. V gave up 5 bases and J gave up 4 bases; unmatched junction bases: 11. The germline V gene encodes CDR1 DFQATT and CDR2 SNEGSKA (reference sequence). The CDR3: CSAGLGQGPGETQYF. CDR3 DNA: TGCAGTGCTGGCCTGGGACAGGGTCCGGGAGAGACCCAGTACTTC.

With regard to this clonotype: A much larger clone is a single base away; this may be a read error. The J gene is TRBJ2-1, the V gene TRBV10-3; TRBD2 aligns across 12 bases. TRBJ2-7 matches the DNA end more closely, so the J call is doubtful. CDR3 length: 16 residues. Germline V gene sequence: CDR1 ENHRY, CDR2 SYGVKD. The CDR3 reads CAISESTSGSRNEQYF. The CDR3 DNA reads TGTGCCATCAGTGAGTCGACTAGCGGGAGTCGGAATGAGCAGTACTTC.